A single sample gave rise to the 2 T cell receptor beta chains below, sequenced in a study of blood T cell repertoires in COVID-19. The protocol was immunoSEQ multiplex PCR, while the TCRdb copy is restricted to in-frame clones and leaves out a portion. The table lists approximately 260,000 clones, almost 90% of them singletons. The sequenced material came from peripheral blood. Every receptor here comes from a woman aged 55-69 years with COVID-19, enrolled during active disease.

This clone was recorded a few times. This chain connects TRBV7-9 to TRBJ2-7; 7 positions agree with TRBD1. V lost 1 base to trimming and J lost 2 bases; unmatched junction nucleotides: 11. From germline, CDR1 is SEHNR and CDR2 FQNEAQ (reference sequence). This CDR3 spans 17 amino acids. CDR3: CASSLGLQGVSPYEQYF. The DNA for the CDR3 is TGTGCCAGCAGCTTAGGTCTGCAGGGGGTTTCACCCTACGAGCAGTACTTC.

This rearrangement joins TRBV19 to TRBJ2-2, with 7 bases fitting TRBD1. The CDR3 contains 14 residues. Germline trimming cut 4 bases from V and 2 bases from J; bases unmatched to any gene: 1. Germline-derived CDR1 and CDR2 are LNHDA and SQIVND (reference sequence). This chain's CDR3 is CASSNRGNTGELFF. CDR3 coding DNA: TGTGCCAGTAGTAACAGGGGTAACACCGGGGAGCTGTTTTTT.